Below, 30 T cell receptor beta chains from the same sample are listed, as sequenced in a study of OX40 agonist ivuxolimab in advanced cancers. Measured with immunoSEQ multiplex PCR; TCRdb has only the in-frame clones, and not every one. The sample lists 20,000 to 30,000 clones, about 88% occurring once. Here the sequenced sample was CD4+ or CD8+ T cells sorted from blood, taken in a trial of the OX40 agonist ivuxolimab. These TCRs come from an adult with an advanced solid tumor such as melanoma, head and neck, liver or kidney cancer.

The chain employs TRBV7-9 and TRBJ1-3; 7 bases are shared with TRBD1. This CDR3 has 15 residues. In germline, CDR1 is SEHNR, CDR2 FQNEAQ (reference sequence). Trimming removed 2 bases from V and 2 bases from J; junction bases left unmatched: 3. CDR3 protein: CASSLQGGAGNTIYF. The DNA for the CDR3 is TGTGCCAGCAGCTTACAGGGGGGAGCTGGAAACACCATATATTTT.

The J gene is TRBJ1-1, the V gene TRBV27; D is perhaps TRBD1 (5 bases). Trimming took 5 bases from V and 3 from J, leaving 13 bases between them. The CDR3 is 14 residues long. Germline lookup yields CDR1 MNHEY and CDR2 SMNVEV (reference sequence). CDR3 in amino acids: CASSEAGSDTEAFF. For the CDR3, the DNA is TGTGCCAGCAGTGAGGCAGGGTCGGACACTGAAGCTTTCTTT.

V usage is TRBV20-1 and J usage is TRBJ1-2; D unresolved. The CDR3 length is 11 residues. Trimming removed 7 bases from V and 7 bases from J, with 13 bases in between. Germline CDR1 DFQATT, CDR2 SNEGSKA (reference sequence). For the CDR3, the DNA is TGCAGTGTAGCGCAGGAAGGTGGCTACACCTTC. Translated, it gives CSVAQEGGYTF.

V usage is TRBV5-1 and J usage is TRBJ2-3, with unresolved D. Looked up from germline, CDR1 is SGHRS and CDR2 is YFSETQ. V was trimmed by 4 bases and J by 0 bases, leaving 9 bases between them. This CDR3 has 14 residues. The CDR3 loop reads CASSHLPSTDTQYF. The DNA of the CDR3 is TGCGCCAGCAGCCACCTCCCTAGCACAGATACGCAGTATTTT.

The CDR3 sequence: CASSPRVTGFYEQYF. The CDR3 nucleotides read TGTGCCAGCAGTCCGCGCGTGACAGGTTTCTACGAGCAGTACTTC. The chain carries TRBV2 and TRBJ2-7, with a weak D call TRBD1 (6 bases). V was trimmed by 5 bases and J by 3 bases, leaving 17 bases between them. The CDR3 extends over 15 amino acids. Germline V gene lookup returns CDR1 SNHLY and CDR2 FYNNEI.

The V call is TRBV10-2, the J call TRBJ2-1; 10 nucleotides agree with TRBD2. The trim removed 5 bases at V and 7 bases at J, leaving 8 bases unmatched. Germline V lookup: CDR1 WSHSY, CDR2 SAAADI. CDR3 length: 15 amino acids. CDR3 bases: TGCGCCAGCAGTACAGCGGGGGGGCCGGCGAATGAGCAGTTCTTC. It yields the protein CASSTAGGPANEQFF.

This rearrangement joins TRBV15 to TRBJ2-7; no definite D call. CDR1 and CDR2 (germline): LNHNV, YYDKDF (reference sequence). V gave up 0 bases and J gave up 8 bases, with 11 bases separating them. The length of the CDR3 is 13 residues. In nucleotides, the CDR3 is TGTGCCACCAGCAGAGATAGCCCCGCCAAGCAGTACTTC. Encoded protein: CATSRDSPAKQYF.

The chain uses TRBV7-2 and TRBJ1-3, with no clear D. V shed 5 bases and J shed 0 bases, with 14 bases lying between them. CDR1 and CDR2 from the germline V gene are SGHTA and FQGNSA. This CDR3 has 16 amino acids. The CDR3 is CASSLRRADSGNTIYF. The CDR3 DNA is TGTGCCAGCAGCCTAAGGCGGGCGGACTCTGGAAACACCATATATTTT. Full variable domain (remainder filled in from reference TRBV7-2 and TRBJ1-3): GAGVSQSPSNKVTEKGKDVELRCDPISGHTALYWYRQSLGQGLEFLIYFQGNSAPDKSGLPSDRFSAERTGGSVSTLTIQRTQQEDSAVYLCASSLRRADSGNTIYFGEGSWLTVV.

The rearrangement uses TRBV7-2 and TRBJ2-3; no clear D gene. The CDR3 covers 13 residues. Trimming left V 1 base short and J 2 bases short, with 4 bases between. Germline V gene lookup returns CDR1 SGHTA and CDR2 FQGNSA. CDR3: CASSLEYTDTQYF. In DNA form, the CDR3 reads TGTGCCAGCAGCTTAGAATACACAGATACGCAGTATTTT.

The genes are TRBV5-6 and TRBJ2-7; TRBD1 aligns across 7 bases. Germline assignment: CDR1 SGHDT and CDR2 YYEEEE. V lost 4 bases and J lost 0; bases outside the gene matches: 7. This CDR3 contains 15 residues. The DNA of the CDR3 is TGTGCCAGCAGCCTAATCGGGACAGACTCCTACGAGCAGTACTTC. As protein: CASSLIGTDSYEQYF.

CDR3 sequence: CASKSQGSNTEAFF. Written as DNA, the CDR3 is TGCGCCAGCAAGTCCCAGGGATCTAACACTGAAGCTTTCTTT. This chain joins TRBV5-1 and TRBJ1-1; TRBD1 might be the D (5 bases). This CDR3 is 14 amino acids long. Germline loops: CDR1 SGHRS, CDR2 YFSETQ. The V end lost 6 bases, the J end lost 2 bases, and 14 bases lay between the germline ends.

CDR3 DNA: TGTGCCAGCAGCGCCAATCCCCAAGAGACCCAGTACTTC. It is translated as CASSANPQETQYF. The chain couples TRBV9 to TRBJ2-5; unclear D gene. The CDR3 contains 13 residues. Germline CDR1 SGDLS, CDR2 YYNGEE. V shed 3 bases and J shed 1 base, with 7 bases lying between them.

This rearrangement joins TRBV28 to TRBJ2-7, with TRBD1 as a possible D gene (5 bases). Germline V gives CDR1 MDHEN, CDR2 SYDVKM. The CDR3 consists of 18 residues. Trimming removed 6 bases from V and 4 bases from J, with 28 bases in between. CDR3 sequence (DNA): TGTGCCAGCAGGTATCCACTCGGAACAGGCTTTGAGAGGTACGAGCAGTACTTC. Its translation is CASRYPLGTGFERYEQYF.

The rearrangement uses TRBV6-5 and TRBJ1-2; TRBD1 aligns across 8 bases. The germline V gene encodes CDR1 MNHEY and CDR2 SVGAGI. Unmatched junction bases numbered 8, after V lost 5 bases and J lost 3 bases. The CDR3 spans 15 residues. The CDR3 loop reads CASSPPGGDHYGYTF. The CDR3 nucleotides are TGTGCCAGCAGTCCGCCAGGGGGCGACCACTATGGCTACACCTTC.

The V gene is TRBV6-1, the J gene TRBJ2-2; weak D call: TRBD2 (5 bases). Germline CDR1 reads MNHNS; CDR2 reads SASEGT. The V end lost 3 bases, the J end lost 1 base, and 9 bases lay between the germline ends. The CDR3 consists of 15 residues. CDR3 in DNA: TGTGCCAGCAGTGAGAGAGGGAGGAACACCGGGGAGCTGTTTTTT. Protein: CASSERGRNTGELFF.

V usage is TRBV30 and J usage is TRBJ1-2; D remains unclear. With 0 bases removed from V and 4 bases from J, the gap between germline ends came to 9 bases. This CDR3 region has 13 residues. Germline assignment: CDR1 GTSNPN and CDR2 SVGIG (reference sequence). DNA for the CDR3: TGTGCCTGGAGTGTACTGGCAGCCTATGGCTACACCTTC. It specifies CAWSVLAAYGYTF.

In nucleotides, the CDR3 is TGTGCCAGCTCCGGGATAGGGGACTCCTACGAGCAGTACTTC. Amino acid sequence: CASSGIGDSYEQYF. V usage is TRBV6-5 and J usage is TRBJ2-7; D possibly uses TRBD1 or TRBD2 (5 bases each). This CDR3 is built from 14 residues. V lost 8 bases and J lost 0, with 14 bases in between. Germline loops: CDR1 MNHEY, CDR2 SVGAGI.

This sequence joins TRBV7-9 and TRBJ2-7; the D gene is possibly TRBD1 (6 bases). Trimming left V 5 bases short and J 0 bases short, with 14 bases between. The V gene's germline CDR1 is SEHNR and CDR2 FQNEAQ (reference sequence). The CDR3 has 15 residues. The CDR3, as DNA: TGTGCCAGCAGCCCGAACAGGGAGAGCTCCTACGAGCAGTACTTC. Protein product: CASSPNRESSYEQYF.

The chain's CDR3 is CASSPGTSGSETQYF. The CDR3 bases are TGTGCCAGCAGCCCGGGGACTAGCGGGAGTGAGACCCAGTACTTC. The V gene is TRBV11-3, the J gene TRBJ2-5; TRBD2 aligns across 14 bases. Germline V lookup: CDR1 SGHNT, CDR2 YENEEA. V lost 5 bases to trimming and J lost 5 bases; unmatched junction nucleotides: 4. The CDR3 contains 15 residues.

V usage is TRBV18 and J usage is TRBJ1-2; 7 nucleotides line up with TRBD1. Germline lookup yields CDR1 KGHSH and CDR2 LQKENI. V trimming: 4 bases; J trimming: 4 bases; junction bases outside the gene matches: 3. This CDR3 spans 13 amino acids. The CDR3 DNA follows: TGTGCCAGCTCACGCCGGGACAGCTATGGCTACACCTTC. Protein product: CASSRRDSYGYTF.

The genes are TRBV2 and TRBJ1-1, with no clear D. The CDR3 has 14 residues. Germline CDR1 is SNHLY and CDR2 is FYNNEI. Between the trimmed V and J ends, which lost 1 base and 0 bases, there was a span of 6 bases. CDR3 sequence: CASSEDQMNTEAFF. The CDR3 region has the DNA TGTGCCAGCAGTGAAGACCAGATGAACACTGAAGCTTTCTTT. Supplemented by reference TRBV2 and TRBJ1-1, the full variable domain reads EPEVTQTPSHQVTQMGQEVILRCVPISNHLYFYWYRQILGQKVEFLVSFYNNEISEKSEIFDDQFSVERPDGSNFTLKIRSTKLEDSAMYFCASSEDQMNTEAFFGQGTRLTVV.

The chain employs TRBV19 and TRBJ2-5; 8 nucleotides agree with TRBD1. This CDR3 has 13 amino acids. The germline V gene encodes CDR1 LNHDA and CDR2 SQIVND (reference sequence). Trimming at V came to 5 bases and at J to 4 bases, leaving 3 bases not matched to a gene. CDR3 sequence: CASSRGQVETQYF. In DNA, the CDR3 is TGTGCCAGTAGTCGGGGACAGGTAGAGACCCAGTACTTC.

This clone was picked up a small number of times. The chain couples TRBV18 to TRBJ2-2, with D uncertain. In germline, CDR1 is KGHSH, CDR2 LQKENI. CDR3 length: 15 residues. The V and J ends lost 2 bases and 5 bases respectively, with 12 bases between them. The CDR3 coding sequence is TGTGCCAGCTCACCAAAGGTGGATGGAACCGGGGAGCTGTTTTTT. Protein: CASSPKVDGTGELFF.

V gene TRBV5-6 combines with J gene TRBJ2-5; maybe TRBD1 (7 bases). Germline V gene data show CDR1 as SGHDT and CDR2 as YYEEEE. Trimming took 4 bases from V and 1 from J, leaving 11 bases between them. This CDR3 is built from 14 residues. CDR3 bases: TGTGCCAGCAGCCAGGGGGACTCCCAAGAGACCCAGTACTTC. Amino acids: CASSQGDSQETQYF.

V and J are TRBV7-7 and TRBJ2-5, with a tentative D call TRBD2 (6 bases). Trimming removed 2 bases at V and 5 bases at J, with 9 bases between. The germline V gene has CDR1 SSHAT and CDR2 FNYEAQ (reference sequence). CDR3 length: 13 amino acids. The CDR3 nucleotides are TGTGCCAGCAGCTTATGGCTAGCGGAGACCCAGTACTTC. Residues: CASSLWLAETQYF. Variable domain in full (rest from reference TRBV7-7 and TRBJ2-5): GAGVSQSPRYKVTKRGQDVTLRCDPISSHATLYWYQQALGQGPEFLTYFNYEAQPDKSGLPSDRFSAERPEGSISTLTIQRTEQRDSAMYRCASSLWLAETQYFGPGTRLLVL.

V and J are TRBV11-2 and TRBJ2-7; 9 nucleotides match TRBD1. This CDR3 region has 14 residues. Germline V gene lookup returns CDR1 SGHAT and CDR2 FQNNGV. The junction had 4 bases not matched to a gene; V was cut back by 4 bases and J by 3 bases. CDR3 DNA sequence: TGTGCCAGCAGCTCCAAGGGACAGGGCTACGAGCAGTACTTC. Residues: CASSSKGQGYEQYF.

DNA for the CDR3: TGCAGCGTGGGAGGGGTTATCGCAGATACGCAGTATTTT. Protein product: CSVGGVIADTQYF. The V and J genes are TRBV29-1 and TRBJ2-3, with TRBD2 matching over 7 bases. V was pared by 6 bases and J by 4 bases, with 7 bases of the junction left unmatched. CDR3 length equals 13 residues. Germline values: CDR1 SQVTM, CDR2 ANQGSEA.

This chain connects TRBV6-6 to TRBJ1-4, with a possible D match to TRBD1 (5 bases). The CDR3 runs 14 residues. Trimming removed 6 bases from V and 6 bases from J, with 14 bases in between. Germline CDR1 and CDR2: MNHNY and SVGAGI (reference sequence). In nucleotides, the CDR3 is TGTGCCAGCAGAGGGGACGGTGATTATGAAAAACTGTTTTTT. As protein: CASRGDGDYEKLFF.

The rearrangement links TRBV6-1 to TRBJ2-5, with D unresolved. The length of the CDR3 is 11 residues. Per the germline V gene, CDR1 is MNHNS and CDR2 is SASEGT. Deletions cut 7 bases from V and 4 bases from J, with 7 bases between. The CDR3 protein is CASKALETQYF. Written as DNA, the CDR3 is TGTGCCAGCAAGGCATTAGAGACCCAGTACTTC.

This clone showed up just once. This chain joins TRBV6-6 and TRBJ1-2; 10 bases map to TRBD1. V trimming: 9 bases; J trimming: 2 bases; junction bases outside the gene matches: 6. CDR1 MNHNY and CDR2 SVGAGI come from the germline V gene (reference sequence). The CDR3 consists of 14 residues. The CDR3: CASRQGARNYGYTF. The CDR3, as DNA: TGTGCCAGTAGACAGGGGGCGCGCAACTATGGCTACACCTTC.